This T cell receptor (beta chain) was profiled in a study of T cell responses to AZD1222 COVID-19 vaccine. TCRdb's copy holds only in-frame clones and misses some; the assay was immunoSEQ multiplex PCR. Found here are 95,000 to 100,000 clones, around nine tenths of them singletons; the top ten hold 12%. Germline values: CDR1 KGHSH, CDR2 LQKENI. This CDR3 is 16 amino acids long. The V segment lost 8 bases and the J segment 11 bases; nucleotides outside the gene matches: 21. This rearrangement joins TRBV18 to TRBJ1-5; TRBD1 agrees at 7 bases. This receptor was taken from an adult in good health. The specimen was peripheral blood, collected on day 0 of AZD1222 vaccination. In DNA, the CDR3 is TGTGCCAGCGCCGGCCTGGGACAGAGTCAAATGGGAGCCCAGCATTTT. Translation gives CASAGLGQSQMGAQHF.